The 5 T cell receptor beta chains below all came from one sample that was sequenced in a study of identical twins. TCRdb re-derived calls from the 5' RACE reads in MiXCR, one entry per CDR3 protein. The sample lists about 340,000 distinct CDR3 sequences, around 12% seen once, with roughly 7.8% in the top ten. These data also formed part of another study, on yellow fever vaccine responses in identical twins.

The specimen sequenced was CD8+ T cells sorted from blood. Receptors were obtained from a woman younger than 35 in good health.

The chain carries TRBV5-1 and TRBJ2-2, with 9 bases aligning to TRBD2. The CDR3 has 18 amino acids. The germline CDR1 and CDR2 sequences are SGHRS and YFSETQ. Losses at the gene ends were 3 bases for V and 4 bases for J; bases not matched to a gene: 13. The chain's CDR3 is CASSWGLARPGGTGELFF. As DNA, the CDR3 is TGCGCCAGCAGCTGGGGACTAGCCCGCCCCGGGGGCACCGGGGAGCTGTTTTTT.

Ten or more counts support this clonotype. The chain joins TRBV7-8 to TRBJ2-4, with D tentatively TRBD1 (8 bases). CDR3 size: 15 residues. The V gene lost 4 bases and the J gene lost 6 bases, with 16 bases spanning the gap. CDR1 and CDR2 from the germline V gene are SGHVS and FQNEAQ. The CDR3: CASSSEDREGNIQYF. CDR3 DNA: TGTGCCAGCAGCTCTGAGGACAGGGAGGGAAACATTCAGTACTTC.

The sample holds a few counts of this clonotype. In nucleotides, the CDR3 is TGTGCCAGCAGCCTAGGACCCACACGAGAGACCCAGTACTTC. It codes for CASSLGPTRETQYF. The V call is TRBV6-1, the J call TRBJ2-5; the D is unclear. CDR1 and CDR2 (germline): MNHNS, SASEGT. Trimming left V 6 bases short and J 4 bases short, with 15 bases between. This CDR3 comprises 14 residues.

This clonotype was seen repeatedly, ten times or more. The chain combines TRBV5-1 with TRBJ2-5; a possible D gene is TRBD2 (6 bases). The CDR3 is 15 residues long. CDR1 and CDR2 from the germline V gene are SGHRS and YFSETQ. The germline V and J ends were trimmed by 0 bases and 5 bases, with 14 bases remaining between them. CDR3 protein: CASSLEGGVGETQYF. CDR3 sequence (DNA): TGCGCCAGCAGCTTGGAGGGCGGGGTCGGGGAGACCCAGTACTTC.

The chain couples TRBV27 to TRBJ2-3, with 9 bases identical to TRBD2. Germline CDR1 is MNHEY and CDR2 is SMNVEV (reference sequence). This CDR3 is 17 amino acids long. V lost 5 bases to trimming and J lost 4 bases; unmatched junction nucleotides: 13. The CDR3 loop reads CASSPPPAGGPADTQYF. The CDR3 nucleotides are TGTGCCAGCAGTCCGCCCCCCGCGGGAGGGCCAGCAGATACGCAGTATTTT.